The 4 T cell receptor beta chains below were found in one sample sequenced in a study of yellow fever vaccine responses in identical twins. One entry per CDR3 protein results from TCRdb running MiXCR on the RT-PCR reads. Here the sample spans about 18,000 distinct CDR3 sequences, around 67% being singletons. This sample comprised T cells from blood (PBMCs), unsorted or a sorted subset (not recorded which), obtained before or after yellow fever vaccination (not recorded which). The source of these receptors is a woman younger than 35 who received the yellow fever vaccine.

The chain recombines TRBV15 with TRBJ2-1; 8 nucleotides agree with TRBD2. CDR3 length: 18 amino acids. Unmatched junction bases numbered 11, after V lost 0 bases and J lost 4 bases. Looked up from germline, CDR1 is LNHNV and CDR2 is YYDKDF (reference sequence). The CDR3 here is CATSREWSGGTGYNEQFF. The CDR3 nucleotides are TGTGCCACCAGCAGAGAATGGAGCGGGGGCACGGGTTACAATGAGCAGTTCTTC.

V gene TRBV20-1 combines with J gene TRBJ2-5; a weak D match, TRBD2 (5 bases). The CDR3 totals 14 residues. Germline values: CDR1 DFQATT, CDR2 SNEGSKA (reference sequence). V was shortened by 0 bases and J by 0 bases, with 8 bases between the two germline ends. The CDR3 is CSARDAADQETQYF. The CDR3 DNA reads as TGCAGTGCTAGAGACGCAGCGGACCAAGAGACCCAGTACTTC.

The chain uses TRBV3-1 and TRBJ1-6, with D possibly being TRBD1 (5 bases). Germline V gene sequence: CDR1 LGHDT, CDR2 YNNKEL (reference sequence). The V end lost 3 bases, the J end lost 8 bases, and 11 bases lay between the germline ends. CDR3 size: 14 residues. CDR3 bases: TGTGCCAGCAGCCATTTAGCCAGGGATTCACCCCTCCACTTT. The encoded protein is CASSHLARDSPLHF.

V is TRBV11-1 and J is TRBJ2-1; weak D call: TRBD2 (5 bases). Trimming left V 5 bases short and J 5 bases short, with 16 bases between. Germline values: CDR1 SGHAT, CDR2 FQDESV (reference sequence). This CDR3 has 15 amino acids. The CDR3 reads CASSPDLILDNEQFF. The DNA for the CDR3 is TGTGCCAGCAGCCCGGACTTGATCCTGGACAATGAGCAGTTCTTC.